These 5 T cell receptor beta chains were sequenced from one sample in a study of T cell clones after liver transplantation. The table came from immunoSEQ multiplex PCR; TCRdb's copy has only in-frame clones and leaves some out. The sample records fewer than 80,000 clones, 80% to 85% being singletons. Sequenced here: CD4+ T cells from blood, sampled around 50 months after liver transplant. All receptors come from a human patient who received a liver transplant. The graft donor may have contributed some T cells.

This sequence joins TRBV2 and TRBJ1-5, with D hard to call. The CDR3 contains 14 residues. V dropped 2 bases and J dropped 2 bases, with 7 bases sitting between them. The germline gives CDR1 SNHLY, CDR2 FYNNEI. The CDR3 DNA reads TGTGCCAGCAGTGAATTGGGCCGCAATCAGCCCCAGCATTTT. This gives the protein CASSELGRNQPQHF.

The rearrangement joins TRBV7-2 to TRBJ2-5; 7 bases align to TRBD2. The CDR3 has 14 residues. After removal of 1 base from V and 1 base from J, the junction contained 0 bases not matched to a gene. Per the germline V gene, CDR1 is SGHTA and CDR2 is FQGNSA. CDR3 nucleotide sequence: TGTGCCAGCAGCTTAGAGCGGGGCCAAGAGACCCAGTACTTC. It specifies CASSLERGQETQYF.

The rearrangement links TRBV7-3 to TRBJ2-1; 9 nucleotides align to TRBD2. Germline lookup yields CDR1 SGHTA and CDR2 FQGTGA. There are 14 residues in the CDR3. Unmatched junction bases numbered 12, after V lost 8 bases and J lost 10 bases. CDR3 in DNA: TGTGCCAGCCGTGGGACCGGGACTAGCATAGAGCAGTTCTTC. Protein product: CASRGTGTSIEQFF.

The chain is built from TRBV7-9 and TRBJ2-7; D not resolved. This CDR3 contains 16 residues. The V and J ends lost 1 base and 0 bases respectively, with 13 bases between them. Germline values: CDR1 SEHNR, CDR2 FQNEAQ (reference sequence). The CDR3 DNA sequence: TGTGCCAGCAGCTTAGAATTCGGTGGGAACTCCTACGAGCAGTACTTC. Translated: CASSLEFGGNSYEQYF.

The V gene is TRBV7-2, the J gene TRBJ2-7; 7 nucleotides align to TRBD1. CDR3 size: 14 residues. Germline trimming cut 2 bases from V and 3 bases from J; bases unmatched to any gene: 4. The germline CDR1 and CDR2 sequences are SGHTA and FQGNSA. Here the CDR3 DNA reads TGTGCCAGCAGCTTAAGGGGGCCCATCTACGAGCAGTACTTC. This gives the protein CASSLRGPIYEQYF.